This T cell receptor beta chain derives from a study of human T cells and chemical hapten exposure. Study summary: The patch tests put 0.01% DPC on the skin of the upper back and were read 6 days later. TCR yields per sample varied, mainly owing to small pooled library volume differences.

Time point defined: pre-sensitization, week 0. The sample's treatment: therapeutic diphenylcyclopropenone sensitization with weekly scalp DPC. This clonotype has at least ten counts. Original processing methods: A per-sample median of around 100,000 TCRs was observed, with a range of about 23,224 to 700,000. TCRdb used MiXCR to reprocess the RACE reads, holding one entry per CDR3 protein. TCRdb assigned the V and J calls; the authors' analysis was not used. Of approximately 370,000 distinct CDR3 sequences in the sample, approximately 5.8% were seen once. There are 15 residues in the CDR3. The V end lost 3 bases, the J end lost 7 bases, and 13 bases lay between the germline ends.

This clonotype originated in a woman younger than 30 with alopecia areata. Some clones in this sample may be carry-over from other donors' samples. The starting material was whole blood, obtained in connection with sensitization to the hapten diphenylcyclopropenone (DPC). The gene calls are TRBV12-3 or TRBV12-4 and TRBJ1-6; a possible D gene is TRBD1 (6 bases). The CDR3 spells CASSFGTLENSPLHF. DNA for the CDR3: TGTGCCAGCAGTTTTGGGACACTCGAAAATTCACCCCTCCACTTT.